The 31 T cell receptor beta chains below were found in one sample sequenced in a study of Graves' ophthalmopathy and Graves' hyperthyroidism. Amplification targeted the TCR beta CDR3 regions, with RNA transcripts as the source material. HTBI primers were employed in first-round RT-PCR, then a second-round multiplex PCR followed. TCRdb itself ran the multiplex PCR reads through MiXCR, one entry per CDR3 protein. Among just over 600,000 distinct CDR3 sequences listed, 22% were seen once. Sequenced: peripheral blood. All receptors derive from a woman under 30 with stable Graves' hyperthyroidism. Some clones in this sample may be carry-over from other donors' samples.

The sample holds many counts of this clonotype. The chain employs TRBV6-4 and TRBJ2-7, with D unclear. From germline, CDR1 is MRHNA and CDR2 SNTAGT. With 0 bases removed from V and 7 bases from J, the gap between germline ends came to 7 bases. The CDR3 contains 12 residues. CDR3 protein: CASSDSMGEQYF. CDR3 DNA: TGTGCCAGCAGTGACTCGATGGGTGAGCAGTACTTC.

This clonotype was detected many times. CDR3 amino acids: CASSLITAIHEQYF. CDR3 nucleotide sequence: TGTGCCAGCAGCTTAATCACGGCAATCCACGAGCAGTACTTC. The rearrangement joins TRBV7-2 to TRBJ2-7; no definite D call. This CDR3 spans 14 amino acids. Trimming took 2 bases from V and 5 from J, leaving 13 bases between them. Germline CDR1 SGHTA, CDR2 FQGNSA.

This clonotype occurred many times. This chain connects TRBV20-1 to TRBJ2-5; D perhaps matches TRBD2 (6 bases). CDR1 is DFQATT, CDR2 SNEGSKA, per germline (reference sequence). V lost 5 bases and J 8 bases, leaving 18 bases between the germline ends. The CDR3 is made up of 13 amino acids. CDR3 in amino acids: CSADSGSGITQYF. The CDR3 DNA is TGCAGTGCTGATAGCGGTAGCGGCATTACCCAGTACTTC.

Many counts were recorded for this clonotype. This sequence joins TRBV15 and TRBJ2-7; 7 positions match TRBD2. Unmatched junction bases numbered 6, after V lost 1 base and J lost 6 bases. There are 14 residues in the CDR3. Germline V gene data show CDR1 as LNHNV and CDR2 as YYDKDF (reference sequence). CDR3 amino acids: CATSRVGLESEQYF. As DNA, the CDR3 is TGTGCCACCAGCAGAGTAGGACTAGAAAGCGAGCAGTACTTC.

This clonotype was counted at least ten times. The genes are TRBV5-1 and TRBJ1-1; D is uncertain. There are 15 residues in the CDR3. V was cut by 1 base and J by 1 base, with 11 bases left in between. Per germline, CDR1 SGHRS and CDR2 YFSETQ. The CDR3 DNA reads TGCGCCAGCAGCTTGATAACGGCGGGGAACACTGAAGCTTTCTTT. Encoded protein: CASSLITAGNTEAFF. The full variable domain, in which reference TRBV5-1 and TRBJ1-1 provide the parts outside the CDR3, is KAGVTQTPRYLIKTRGQQVTLSCSPISGHRSVSWYQQTPGQGLQFLFEYFSETQRNKGNFPGRFSGRQFSNSRSEMNVSTLELGDSALYLCASSLITAGNTEAFFGQGTRLTVV.

This clonotype has ten or more counts. The V call is TRBV30, the J call TRBJ1-5; D is perhaps TRBD1 (5 bases). This CDR3 is 14 amino acids long. Trimming stripped 0 bases from V and 4 bases from J, with 10 bases between. Germline V gives CDR1 GTSNPN, CDR2 SVGIG (reference sequence). The CDR3 loop is CAWSVPGGNQPQHF. CDR3 coding DNA: TGTGCCTGGAGTGTACCGGGGGGGAATCAGCCCCAGCATTTT. Filled out from reference TRBV30 and TRBJ1-5, the complete variable domain reads SQTIHQWPATLVQPVGSPLSLECTVEGTSNPNLYWYRQAAGRGLQLLFYSVGIGQISSEVPQNLSASRPQDRQFILSSKKLLLSDSGFYLCAWSVPGGNQPQHFGDGTRLSIL.

This clonotype has ten or more counts. The chain couples TRBV29-1 to TRBJ2-7, with TRBD1 identical over 7 bases. The CDR3 length is 14 residues. The junction had 11 bases not matched to a gene; V was cut back by 5 bases and J by 4 bases. From germline, CDR1 is SQVTM and CDR2 ANQGSEA. CDR3 DNA sequence: TGCAGCGTTCCTTGGGGTGAGGGGGCGTACGAGCAGTACTTC. This encodes CSVPWGEGAYEQYF.

This clonotype was counted only a few times. This rearrangement joins TRBV2 to TRBJ1-5, with D unresolved. Between the trimmed V and J ends, which lost 4 bases and 0 bases, there was a span of 7 bases. This CDR3 comprises 14 residues. CDR1 is SNHLY, CDR2 FYNNEI, per germline. CDR3 sequence reads: CASSADISNQPQHF. The CDR3 DNA reads as TGTGCCAGCAGTGCAGACATTAGCAATCAGCCCCAGCATTTT.

This clonotype was detected a few times. The chain carries TRBV20-1 and TRBJ2-4; 10 bases line up with TRBD2. Germline loops: CDR1 DFQATT, CDR2 SNEGSKA (reference sequence). The CDR3 spans 18 residues. Trimming at V came to 4 bases and at J to 5 bases, leaving 17 bases not matched to a gene. CDR3 loop: CSATPGFVAGGGENIQYF. Written as DNA, the CDR3 is TGCAGTGCTACTCCAGGGTTTGTAGCGGGAGGCGGGGAAAACATTCAGTACTTC.

This clonotype was recorded at least ten times. The chain recombines TRBV5-1 with TRBJ2-2; TRBD1 aligns across 7 bases. V lost 3 bases, J lost 1 base, and 9 bases stayed unmatched. CDR1 and CDR2 (germline): SGHRS, YFSETQ. The length of the CDR3 is 17 residues. The CDR3 DNA reads as TGCGCCAGCAGCTCCACCTTGACAGGGCTGAACACCGGGGAGCTGTTTTTT. Its translation: CASSSTLTGLNTGELFF. The full variable domain, with the rest looked up from reference TRBV5-1 and TRBJ2-2, is KAGVTQTPRYLIKTRGQQVTLSCSPISGHRSVSWYQQTPGQGLQFLFEYFSETQRNKGNFPGRFSGRQFSNSRSEMNVSTLELGDSALYLCASSSTLTGLNTGELFFGEGSRLTVL.

This clonotype was seen repeatedly, ten times or more. This chain joins TRBV4-1 and TRBJ1-2, with D hard to call. This CDR3 contains 12 residues. CDR1 and CDR2 from the germline V gene are MGHRA and YSYEKL. Trimming pared 4 bases from V and 4 bases from J, leaving 7 bases between. The CDR3 protein is CASSPGRYGYTF. The CDR3 DNA is TGCGCCAGCAGCCCAGGCCGCTATGGCTACACCTTC.

This clonotype was seen many times. The chain combines TRBV30 with TRBJ2-7; perhaps TRBD1 as D (5 bases). The CDR3 is 13 residues long. V gave up 0 bases and J gave up 2 bases, with 8 bases separating them. Germline CDR1 is GTSNPN and CDR2 is SVGIG (reference sequence). The CDR3 is CAWSVDRTYEQYF. In DNA form, the CDR3 reads TGTGCCTGGAGTGTCGACAGAACCTACGAGCAGTACTTC.

In this sample, this clonotype turned up many times. The chain has TRBV28 and TRBJ1-2, with a weak D call TRBD1 (5 bases). Trimming stripped 3 bases from V and 8 bases from J, with 13 bases between. This CDR3 spans 13 amino acids. The germline gives CDR1 MDHEN, CDR2 SYDVKM. CDR3 sequence (DNA): TGTGCCAGCAGTTTTCCCGGGGGTCGGGGCTACACCTTC. It codes for CASSFPGGRGYTF.

This clonotype was counted only a few times. The CDR3 sequence: CASSYQDTRIDTQYF. In DNA, the CDR3 is TGTGCCAGCAGTTACCAGGACACTCGGATAGATACGCAGTATTTT. The chain recombines TRBV6-5 with TRBJ2-3; TRBD1 is a possible D gene (5 bases). CDR1 and CDR2 (germline): MNHEY, SVGAGI. The CDR3 length is 15 residues. V was trimmed by 2 bases and J by 5 bases, leaving 14 bases between them.

This clonotype appeared many times. This chain links TRBV6-1 with TRBJ2-7; D may correspond to TRBD1 or TRBD2 (5 bases each). From germline, CDR1 is MNHNS and CDR2 SASEGT. V lost 2 bases, J lost 7 bases, and 18 bases lay in between. This CDR3 spans 15 amino acids. The CDR3 loop reads CASSELPGPYVEQYF. CDR3 nucleotides: TGTGCCAGCAGTGAACTTCCGGGACCCTACGTAGAGCAGTACTTC.

This clonotype was counted many times. The chain couples TRBV5-1 to TRBJ2-4, with 7 bases aligning to TRBD1. The CDR3 runs 15 residues. Trimming cost V 5 bases and J 7 bases; bases outside gene matches: 12. Germline V gene sequence: CDR1 SGHRS, CDR2 YFSETQ. The CDR3 nucleotides read TGCGCCAGCAGTTTACCTCTGGGACAGTCCAACATTCAGTACTTC. Its protein product is CASSLPLGQSNIQYF.

This clonotype came up a few times. V is TRBV19 and J is TRBJ1-5, with D unresolved. V was shortened by 3 bases and J by 7 bases, with 13 bases between the two germline ends. Germline V CDR1 and CDR2: LNHDA, SQIVND (reference sequence). This CDR3 comprises 14 residues. Written as DNA, the CDR3 is TGTGCCAGTAGTATTTGGGGATCGCGGCAGCCCCAGCATTTT. This sequence encodes CASSIWGSRQPQHF.

This clonotype was found many times. V and J are TRBV6-2 or TRBV6-3 and TRBJ2-2; TRBD1 is a possible D gene (5 bases). Trimming pared 6 bases from V and 0 bases from J, leaving 8 bases between. Germline V lookup: CDR1 MNHEY, CDR2 SVGEGT. The CDR3 is made up of 14 amino acids. CDR3 protein: CASRRTSNTGELFF. CDR3 DNA sequence: TGTGCCAGCAGACGGACATCGAACACCGGGGAGCTGTTTTTT.

Many counts were recorded for this clonotype. J is TRBJ1-2 and V is TRBV6-5; perhaps TRBD1 as D (5 bases). Between the trimmed V and J ends, which lost 6 bases and 6 bases, there was a span of 17 bases. Germline lookup yields CDR1 MNHEY and CDR2 SVGAGI. The CDR3 consists of 14 residues. DNA for the CDR3: TGTGCCAGCAGCACCACCGGGGCAGCGAATGGCTACACCTTC. This codes for CASSTTGAANGYTF.

V is TRBV12-3 or TRBV12-4 and J is TRBJ1-1, with TRBD1 matching over 8 bases. V gave up 5 bases and J gave up 5 bases; unmatched junction bases: 10. The CDR3 runs to 15 residues. The CDR3 here is CASSISGTGGTEAFF. As DNA, the CDR3 is TGTGCCAGCAGTATTTCCGGGACAGGCGGAACTGAAGCTTTCTTT.

This clonotype was seen only a few times. The gene calls are TRBV3-1 and TRBJ2-7; TRBD1 agrees at 9 bases. The germline V gene encodes CDR1 LGHDT and CDR2 YNNKEL (reference sequence). The CDR3 consists of 14 residues. V shed 4 bases and J 5 bases; nucleotides not matched to a gene: 6. The CDR3 DNA reads TGTGCCAGCAGCCGATACAGGGGGCCCCACGAGCAGTACTTC. It yields the protein CASSRYRGPHEQYF.

The rearrangement links TRBV12-3 or TRBV12-4 to TRBJ2-2; 8 bases match TRBD2. The CDR3 is 16 residues long. Germline trimming cut 7 bases from V and 2 bases from J; bases unmatched to any gene: 9. The chain's CDR3 is CASTGLSGGNTGELFF. Here the CDR3 DNA reads TGTGCCAGCACTGGCTTAAGCGGGGGCAACACCGGGGAGCTGTTTTTT.

The chain carries TRBV24-1 and TRBJ2-5, with a weak D call TRBD2 (6 bases). The V gene lost 7 bases and the J gene lost 7 bases, with 18 bases spanning the gap. CDR1 KGHDR and CDR2 SFDVKD come from the germline V gene. The CDR3 covers 14 residues. The CDR3 reads CATSPHGSSATQYF. The DNA of the CDR3 is TGTGCCACCAGCCCCCACGGGAGCTCCGCGACCCAGTACTTC.

The sample holds many counts of this clonotype. The V call is TRBV12-3 or TRBV12-4, the J call TRBJ1-3, with D unresolved. Trimming left V 3 bases short and J 0 bases short, with 9 bases between. The CDR3 is 15 residues long. CDR3 in amino acids: CASSFKGISGNTIYF. The CDR3, as DNA: TGTGCCAGCAGTTTTAAGGGTATCTCTGGAAACACCATATATTTT.

This clonotype was counted many times. The chain links TRBV12-5 to TRBJ2-2; D might be TRBD1 or TRBD2, each matching 5 bases. Germline V gives CDR1 LGHNT, CDR2 FRNRAP. Trimming removed 0 bases at V and 7 bases at J, with 21 bases between. The CDR3 contains 18 residues. CDR3 sequence (DNA): TGTGCTAGTGGTTTGGTACTGGGTTTGGGGGATTCCATCGGGGAGCTGTTTTTT. Translated: CASGLVLGLGDSIGELFF. The complete variable domain, with remaining parts taken from reference TRBV12-5 and TRBJ2-2, reads DARVTQTPRHKVTEMGQEVTMRCQPILGHNTVFWYRQTMMQGLELLAYFRNRAPLDDSGMPKDRFSAEMPDATLATLKIQPSEPRDSAVYFCASGLVLGLGDSIGELFFGEGSRLTVL.

There are many counts of this clonotype. The V call is TRBV6-5, the J call TRBJ2-7, with TRBD2 matching over 11 bases. Germline V lookup: CDR1 MNHEY, CDR2 SVGAGI. J gave up 5 bases and V 0 bases, and 6 bases lay outside the gene matches. The CDR3 totals 16 residues. The CDR3 sequence: CASSYSRLAGNDEQYF. In DNA form, the CDR3 reads TGTGCCAGCAGTTACTCCAGACTAGCGGGGAACGACGAGCAGTACTTC.

This clonotype was found many times. The chain couples TRBV12-3 or TRBV12-4 to TRBJ1-1; a possible D gene is TRBD1 (6 bases). The CDR3 runs to 16 residues. Trimming removed 7 bases at V and 5 bases at J, with 23 bases between. CDR3 DNA sequence: TGTGCCAGCACCCCTGCAGGGGCGCGTTCGAGAACTGAAGCTTTCTTT. Protein product: CASTPAGARSRTEAFF.

In this sample, this clonotype turned up many times. This CDR3 is missing its conserved last phenylalanine or tryptophan, likely due to a read error. The genes are TRBV6-1 and TRBJ1-2; TRBD1 matches at 8 bases. The CDR3 covers 14 residues. The ends lost 10 bases at V and 8 bases at J; junction bases unmatched: 15. The germline gives CDR1 MNHNS, CDR2 SASEGT. The CDR3 nucleotides are TGTGCCACCCAGTGGTCCCAGGGGGCGATCGGCTACACCCTC. This sequence encodes CATQWSQGAIGYTL.

This clonotype was observed at least ten times. The chain is built from TRBV19 and TRBJ2-2; tentatively, D is TRBD1 or TRBD2 (5 bases each). This CDR3 region has 13 residues. The V gene lost 9 bases and the J gene lost 4 bases, with 12 bases spanning the gap. Germline assignment: CDR1 LNHDA and CDR2 SQIVND (reference sequence). CDR3 loop: CASSRGPTGELFF. In DNA form, the CDR3 reads TGTGCCAGCTCGAGGGGCCCCACCGGGGAGCTGTTTTTT.

Details on this clonotype: A much larger clone is a single base away; this may be a read error. The V call is TRBV5-1, the J call TRBJ1-2, with D unclear. CDR3 size: 15 residues. Germline CDR1 reads SGHRS; CDR2 reads YFSETQ. The CDR3 coding sequence is TGCGCCAGCAGCTTGCGATCGGATAAGAACTATGGCTACAGCTTC. It translates to CASSLRSDKNYGYSF.

This clonotype showed up many times. The V gene is TRBV6-1, the J gene TRBJ1-5; D is ambiguous. This CDR3 contains 16 residues. The V gene lost 6 bases and the J gene lost 2 bases, with 17 bases spanning the gap. CDR1 is MNHNS, CDR2 SASEGT, per germline. The CDR3 bases are TGTGCCAGCAGGGACTTATACCGCCGCCGCAATCAGCCCCAGCATTTT. Translating it yields CASRDLYRRRNQPQHF.